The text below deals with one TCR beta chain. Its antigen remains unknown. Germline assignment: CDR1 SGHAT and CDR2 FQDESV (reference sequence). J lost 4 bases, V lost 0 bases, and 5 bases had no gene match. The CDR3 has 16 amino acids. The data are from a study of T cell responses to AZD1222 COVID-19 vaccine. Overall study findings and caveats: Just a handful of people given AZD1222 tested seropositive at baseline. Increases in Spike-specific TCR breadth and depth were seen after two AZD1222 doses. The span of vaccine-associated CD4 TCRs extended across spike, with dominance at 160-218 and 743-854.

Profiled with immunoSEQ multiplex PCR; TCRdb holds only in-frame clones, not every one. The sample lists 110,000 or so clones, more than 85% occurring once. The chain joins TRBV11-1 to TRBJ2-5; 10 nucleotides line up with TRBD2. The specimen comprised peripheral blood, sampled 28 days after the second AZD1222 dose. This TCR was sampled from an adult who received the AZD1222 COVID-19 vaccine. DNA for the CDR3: TGTGCCAGCAGCTTAGCCCTAGCGGGAGTCCGAGAGACCCAGTACTTC. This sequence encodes CASSLALAGVRETQYF.